This section outlines one TCR beta chain sequence together with its context. Its matching antigen is unknown. This sample is part of a study of T cell responses to AZD1222 COVID-19 vaccine. Study results and caveats: Clonal diversity was possibly underestimated, and white British individuals and females predominated among donors. With dominance at 160-218 and 743-854, vaccine-associated CD4 TCRs spanned spike. The study sampled repertoires only after the peak T cell response.

The repertoire was sequenced with immunoSEQ multiplex PCR; TCRdb's copy has only in-frame clones and lacks some. The top ten clones hold 2% to 2.5% of a sample with fewer than 130,000 clones, 80% to 95% of them seen once. J gave up 3 bases and V 2 bases, and 7 bases lay outside the gene matches. The CDR3 is made up of 16 amino acids. Germline CDR1 LGHNA, CDR2 YSLEER. This chain uses TRBV4-3 with TRBJ1-5, with 7 bases identical to TRBD1. This specimen consisted of peripheral blood, obtained 28 days after the second AZD1222 dose. The receptor was isolated from an adult who received the AZD1222 COVID-19 vaccine. This CDR3 is CASSQSRGSINQPQHF. The CDR3 coding sequence is TGCGCCAGCAGCCAATCCAGGGGGAGTATCAATCAGCCCCAGCATTTT.